This T cell receptor beta chain originates from a study of cytomegalovirus exposure and HLA in healthy donors. PCR employed 60 Vbeta and 13 Jbeta primers. Repertoires were generated with immunoSEQ multiplex PCR, while TCRdb's copy carries only in-frame clones and drops some. The sample records around 180,000 clones, 70% to 90% being singletons. V shed 6 bases, J shed 4 bases, and the junction held 13 bases outside the gene matches. This CDR3 comprises 16 residues. The germline V gene has CDR1 LNHDA and CDR2 SQIVND (reference sequence). The material sequenced was PBMCs. This chain links TRBV19 with TRBJ2-7, with 9 bases identical to TRBD1. This TCR was sampled from a girl aged 5 to 17 in good health and CMV-seropositive. The CDR3 nucleotides read TGTGCCAGTAGATTGAGGGCGACAGGGGGGGCTTACGAGCAGTACTTC. This encodes CASRLRATGGAYEQYF.